The present TCR beta chain was sequenced within a study of Ad26.COV2.S vaccination and SARS-CoV-2 variants. Study-wide results and limits: Placebo recipients had lower spike-specific TCR breadth than vaccine recipients. It is possible that the TCR breadth and depth analyses underestimated the total T cell responses. The study found similar non-spike TCR breadth in vaccine and placebo recipients.

In regard to this clone: Its antigen is undetermined.

Assay: immunoSEQ multiplex PCR; the TCRdb copy retains only in-frame clones and omits some. The sample has roughly 100,000 clones, around 81% seen once. Germline lookup yields CDR1 LNHDA and CDR2 SQIVND (reference sequence). The CDR3 loop spans 14 amino acids. V lost 5 bases to trimming and J lost 8 bases, with 13 bases between them. This sample comprised peripheral blood, obtained after recovery from COVID-19. The J gene is TRBJ1-6, the V gene TRBV19; D possibly corresponds to TRBD1 (5 bases). This clonotype originated in a human donor who had recovered from COVID-19. CDR3 nucleotide sequence: TGTGCCAGTAGTCCCACCCGGGGGGATTCACCCCTCCACTTT. It codes for CASSPTRGDSPLHF.